This paragraph reports one T cell receptor beta chain. The data were obtained in a study of cytomegalovirus exposure and HLA in healthy donors. CDR1 is SGDLS and CDR2 is YYNGEE in the germline V gene. The CDR3 runs to 15 residues. Trimming stripped 0 bases from V and 0 bases from J, with 7 bases between. Donors in the study were healthy people who gave bone marrow. The PCR made use of 60 Vbeta and 13 Jbeta primers. Original handling: Among the unique TCR beta chains that a later analysis counted, about 79 million in all, 9.5 million to 11 million were shared. TCRdb keeps only in-frame clones here, not all; method: immunoSEQ multiplex PCR. That table gives V, J and clone size, and the DNA gave D and trimming. The table has about 94,000 clones, around three fifths seen once.

The sequenced sample consisted of PBMCs. This chain connects TRBV9 to TRBJ1-5; TRBD1 is a possible D gene (5 bases). This TCR came from a man aged 30 to 45 in good health and CMV-seronegative. The CDR3 loop is CASSVEGNSNQPQHF. The CDR3 DNA follows: TGTGCCAGCAGCGTAGAGGGGAATAGCAATCAGCCCCAGCATTTT.